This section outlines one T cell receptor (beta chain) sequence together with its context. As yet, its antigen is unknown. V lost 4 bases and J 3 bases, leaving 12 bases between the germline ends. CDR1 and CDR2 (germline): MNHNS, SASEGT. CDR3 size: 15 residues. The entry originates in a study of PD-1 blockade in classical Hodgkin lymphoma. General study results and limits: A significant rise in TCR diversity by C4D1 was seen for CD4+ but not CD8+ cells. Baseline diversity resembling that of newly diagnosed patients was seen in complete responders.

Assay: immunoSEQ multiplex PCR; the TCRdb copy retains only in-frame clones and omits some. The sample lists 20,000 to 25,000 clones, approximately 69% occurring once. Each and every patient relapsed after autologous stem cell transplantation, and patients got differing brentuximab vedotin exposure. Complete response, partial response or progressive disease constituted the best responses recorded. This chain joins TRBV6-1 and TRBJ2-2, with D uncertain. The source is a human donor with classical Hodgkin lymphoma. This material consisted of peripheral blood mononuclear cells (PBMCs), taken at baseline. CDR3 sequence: CASSVYSTDTGELFF. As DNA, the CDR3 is TGTGCCAGCAGTGTCTATTCTACAGACACCGGGGAGCTGTTTTTT.